Listed here is a single TCR beta chain. Its antigen is undetermined. The data derive from a study of cytomegalovirus exposure and HLA in healthy donors. Study outcomes and limitations: The authors listed approximately 150 TCR beta chains as cytomegalovirus-associated.

V dropped 2 bases and J dropped 7 bases, with 18 bases sitting between them. This CDR3 spans 16 amino acids. Germline CDR1 MDHEN, CDR2 SYDVKM. Primers for the PCR totalled 60 Vbeta and 13 Jbeta. Measured with immunoSEQ multiplex PCR; TCRdb has only the in-frame clones, and not every one. The sample holds roughly 170,000 clones; approximately 80% are singletons and the top ten take 0.75% to 0.8%. The receptor's source is a female donor in good health and CMV-seronegative. The specimen sequenced was PBMCs. The genes are TRBV28 and TRBJ1-5; D may be TRBD1 (6 bases). The CDR3 DNA is TGTGCCAGCAGTTTAGGAACAGGGACGTTGGGGCAGCCCCAGCATTTT. Its translation: CASSLGTGTLGQPQHF.